This T cell receptor (beta chain) emerged from a study of Ad26.COV2.S vaccination and SARS-CoV-2 variants (dated by TCRdb to the early 2020s). Regarding the research as a whole: Vaccine-arm donors came from COV1001, a multicentre, randomized, double-blind, placebo-controlled phase I-IIa trial of Ad26.COV2.S in healthy adults. Ad26.COV2.S was administered intramuscularly at a dose of 5x10^10 or 1x10^11 viral particles, either as one shot or as two shots given 56 days apart. TCRbeta repertoire sequencing was used to assess the specificity and breadth of SARS-CoV-2-reactive T cell receptors after Ad26.COV2.S vaccination. The TCR-sequenced set comprised around 30 samples: some 20 Ad26.COV2.S vaccine recipients, 5 placebo recipients and 8 SARS-CoV-2 convalescent individuals. Trial participants were randomized into five groups of five, in which low-dose or high-dose Ad26.COV2.S was given once or twice, or placebo was given on both occasions. Investigators did not know the trial group allocation while performing experiments and assessing outcomes.

What this sample's treatment or condition label stands for: roughly 18 received Ad26.COV2.S at low or high dose, single or two shots; about 5 received placebo; per-sample allocation not given. For vaccine and placebo recipients, repertoires were sequenced using samples collected on day 63 after the first injection. In Cohort 1b, roughly 25 adults aged 18-55 years were enrolled at a single site in Boston, USA, between 29 July and 7 August 2020. Ad26.COV2.S consisted of a replication-incompetent adenovirus type 26 vector by which a prefusion-stabilized SARS-CoV-2 spike protein from the original Wuhan strain was expressed. Study-wide conclusions, independent of this receptor: The authors noted that total T cell responses may have been underestimated by the TCR breadth and depth analyses. Comparable non-spike TCR breadth was observed between vaccine and placebo recipients, consistent with only spike being contained in the vaccine. Compared with placebo recipients, Ad26.COV2.S recipients showed higher spike-specific TCR breadth (P = 0.0014). The study was not powered for comparison of responses between vaccine doses or regimens. Substantial breadth of spike-specific CD8+ and CD4+ T cell responses was reported after vaccination.

Reading from cysteine to phenylalanine, the CDR3 counts 13 amino acids. Here the CDR3 DNA is all that survives: 39 bases in frame from base 1. CDR1 and CDR2 (GTSNPN, SVGIG) derive from the germline V gene (reference sequence). The junction shows trimming of 4 bases on V and 4 bases on J, plus 13 bases between the germline ends. Details on this clone: Its recognized antigen is unknown. Nothing much larger sits one base from this clone, and base qualities are not available.

The immunoSEQ Assay was used to sequence TCRbeta CDR3 regions. After extraction, genomic DNA underwent amplification by bias-controlled multiplex PCR, followed by high-throughput sequencing. Per the original workflow: To quantify the absolute abundance of every unique TCRbeta CDR3 region, sequences were collapsed and filtered. T cell fraction was estimated by normalizing TCRbeta template counts to usable DNA, which was measured by amplifying reference genes present in all nucleated cells. Repertoire TCRs were annotated as SARS-CoV-2-specific when V gene, CDR3 amino acid sequence and J gene were exactly matched to a known reactive TCR set. The reference SARS-CoV-2 TCR set came from MIRA and was filtered for enrichment in COVID-19-positive ImmuneCODE repertoires, removing public or cross-reactive TCRs. Based on the MIRA antigens, annotated TCRs were further analysed at the level of specific ORF or position within ORF. Breadth was defined as annotated unique rearrangements over total unique productive rearrangements; depth was the summed frequency of those rearrangements. Group comparisons of TCR breadth used two-sided Wilcoxon rank-sum tests. TCRdb's version of the immuneACCESS table is confined to in-frame rearrangements and falls short of the full clone set. An unresolved V gene accounts for under half of the shortfall where checked; the remainder is of unknown origin. The V and J calls and the clone size are those of that table, but D and trimming were determined from the DNA. Present in this sample are about 450,000 clones, 75% to 90% of which were seen just once. The leading ten clones occupy 2% to 3% of the sample.

The sample in question was peripheral blood, obtained in a trial of Ad26.COV2.S vaccine versus placebo. This chain joins TRBV30 to TRBJ2-5; no D gene call is confident. This clonotype originated in a person between 18 and 65 years old who received the Ad26.COV2.S COVID-19 vaccine or a placebo. In nucleotide form, the sequence is TGTGCCTGGACAGTCAGATCGGGAGAGACCCAGTACTTC. Translated, it gives CAWTVRSGETQYF.